Included here is one T cell receptor (beta chain) sequence, with context. Trimming took 4 bases from V and 3 from J; bases not matched to a gene: 5. Germline CDR1 and CDR2: SGHDT and YYEEEE. This CDR3 has 14 amino acids. In the study's own analysis: Reference gene primer amplification yielded estimated nucleated cell counts. TCRdb's copy holds only in-frame clones and misses some; the assay was immunoSEQ multiplex PCR. V and J calls and clone size are given by that table; D and trimming were obtained from the DNA. The sample contains 250,000 or so clones, over 80% of which appear only once. Cohorts were based on clinical histories the participants reported. The data were obtained in a study of blood T cell repertoires in COVID-19. The wider study: Acute-phase and convalescent COVID-19 samples originated in the United States, Italy and Spain. PBMCs, B-cell-depleted T cells, or T cells were the source of the cDNA or gDNA that made up the material.

The sequencing sample was made of PBMCs or T cells enriched from blood (not recorded which). The chain uses TRBV5-6 and TRBJ1-2, with 8 bases identical to TRBD1. The receptor comes from a woman aged 25 to 39 with acute COVID-19. As DNA, the CDR3 is TGTGCCAGCAGCGAGGACAGGGTGGACTATGGCTACACCTTC. It codes for CASSEDRVDYGYTF.